The 7 T cell receptor beta chains presented below share a single source sample, sequenced in a study of shared clonotypes between healthy human individuals. Assay: immunoSEQ multiplex PCR; the TCRdb copy retains only in-frame clones and omits some. The sample has 800,000 to 1,200,000 clones, 75% to 85% seen once. The sample consisted of memory CD4+ T cells from PBMCs. Specified subset: CD45RA-negative fraction. These receptors were collected from a man between 18 and 35 years old in good health. Some clones in this sample may be carry-over from other donors' samples.

The CDR3 coding sequence is TGTGCCAGCAGTCTCGCTACAGTGGTAGTTAGCTACACCTTC. It yields the protein CASSLATVVVSYTF. This chain connects TRBV28 to TRBJ1-2; D is unresolved. V lost 5 bases to trimming and J lost 9 bases, with 19 bases between them. In germline, CDR1 is MDHEN, CDR2 SYDVKM. This CDR3 has 14 residues.

This CDR3 reads CASSRMSPGNQPQHF. The DNA for the CDR3 is TGTGCCAGCAGCCGTATGTCGCCAGGCAATCAGCCCCAGCATTTT. This chain links TRBV5-6 with TRBJ1-5; no reliable D call. V was shortened by 4 bases and J by 2 bases, with 13 bases between the two germline ends. This CDR3 has 15 amino acids. Germline V gene data show CDR1 as SGHDT and CDR2 as YYEEEE.

This clone was detected only a few times. The chain couples TRBV2 to TRBJ1-1, with a possible D match to TRBD1 (5 bases). Deletions cut 10 bases from V and 0 bases from J, with 15 bases between. Germline-derived CDR1 and CDR2 are SNHLY and FYNNEI. The CDR3 totals 14 residues. This chain's CDR3 is CAIPRAGMNTEAFF. The CDR3 DNA reads TGTGCCATCCCGCGGGCAGGGATGAACACTGAAGCTTTCTTT.

The genes are TRBV30 and TRBJ2-1; tentative D call: TRBD2 (6 bases). Germline CDR1 reads GTSNPN; CDR2 reads SVGIG (reference sequence). Trimming pared 0 bases from V and 5 bases from J, leaving 8 bases between. This CDR3 has 13 amino acids. Here the CDR3 DNA reads TGTGCCTGGAGTGTTCTAGCGCACAATGAGCAGTTCTTC. It encodes CAWSVLAHNEQFF.

The CDR3 protein is CASKTDRGLFNEQFF. As DNA, the CDR3 is TGTGCCAGCAAAACGGACAGGGGGCTGTTTAATGAGCAGTTCTTC. The chain uses TRBV2 and TRBJ2-1, with 11 bases that match TRBD1. Unmatched junction bases numbered 9, after V lost 7 bases and J lost 7 bases. CDR1 is SNHLY and CDR2 is FYNNEI in the germline V gene. The CDR3 is made up of 15 amino acids.

CDR3 coding DNA: TGTGCCAGCAGCTTGGACGGGTCTGGGGCGGCTAATGAAAAACTGTTTTTT. Its translation is CASSLDGSGAANEKLFF. The chain uses TRBV5-8 and TRBJ1-4; weak D call: TRBD1 (5 bases). CDR3 length: 17 residues. V dropped 0 bases and J dropped 3 bases, with 15 bases sitting between them. The V gene's germline CDR1 is SGHTS and CDR2 YDEGEE.

As concerns this clone: A much more abundant neighbour one base away suggests this may be a read error. This chain uses TRBV6-6 with TRBJ2-3; D is ambiguous. V lost 4 bases to trimming and J lost 1 base, with 3 bases between them. The CDR3 loop spans 12 amino acids. Germline V CDR1 and CDR2: MNHNY, SVGAGI (reference sequence). The CDR3: CASSSGTDTQYF. The CDR3 region has the DNA TGTGCCAGCAGTTCGGGCACAGATACGCAGTATTTT.